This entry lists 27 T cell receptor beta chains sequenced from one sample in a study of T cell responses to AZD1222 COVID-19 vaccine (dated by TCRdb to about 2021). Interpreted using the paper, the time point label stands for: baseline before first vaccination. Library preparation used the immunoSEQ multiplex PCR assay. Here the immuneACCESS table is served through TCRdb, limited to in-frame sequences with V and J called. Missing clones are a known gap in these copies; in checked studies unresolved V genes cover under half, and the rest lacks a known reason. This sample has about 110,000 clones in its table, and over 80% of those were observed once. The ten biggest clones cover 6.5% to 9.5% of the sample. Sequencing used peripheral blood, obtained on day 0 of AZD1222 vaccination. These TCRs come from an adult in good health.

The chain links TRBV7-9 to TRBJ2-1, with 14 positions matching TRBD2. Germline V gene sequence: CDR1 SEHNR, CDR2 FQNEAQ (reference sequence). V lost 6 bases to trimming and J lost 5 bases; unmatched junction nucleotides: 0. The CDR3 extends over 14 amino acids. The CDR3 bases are TGTGCCAGCAGGACTAGCGGGAGGGACAATGAGCAGTTCTTC. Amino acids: CASRTSGRDNEQFF. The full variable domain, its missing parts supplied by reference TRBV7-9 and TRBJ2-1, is DTGVSQNPRHKITKRGQNVTFRCDPISEHNRLYWYRQTLGQGPEFLTYFQNEAQLEKSRLLSDRFSAERPKGSFSTLEIQRTEQGDSAMYLCASRTSGRDNEQFFGPGTRLTVL.

The CDR3 nucleotides are TGTGCCAGCAGCTTAGAGGACAGGGATGAATACGAGCAGTACTTC. Residues: CASSLEDRDEYEQYF. The chain is built from TRBV7-9 and TRBJ2-7, with 8 bases identical to TRBD1. The CDR3 is 15 amino acids. Trimming took 1 base from V and 4 from J; bases not matched to a gene: 6. Germline assignment: CDR1 SEHNR and CDR2 FQNEAQ (reference sequence).

This CDR3 is CASSGGGLANEKLFF. As DNA, the CDR3 is TGTGCCAGCAGTGGCGGGGGGCTGGCTAATGAAAAACTGTTTTTT. The chain joins TRBV2 to TRBJ1-4; weak D call: TRBD1 (6 bases). V gave up 4 bases and J gave up 3 bases, with 12 bases separating them. Germline assignment: CDR1 SNHLY and CDR2 FYNNEI. This CDR3 has 15 amino acids.

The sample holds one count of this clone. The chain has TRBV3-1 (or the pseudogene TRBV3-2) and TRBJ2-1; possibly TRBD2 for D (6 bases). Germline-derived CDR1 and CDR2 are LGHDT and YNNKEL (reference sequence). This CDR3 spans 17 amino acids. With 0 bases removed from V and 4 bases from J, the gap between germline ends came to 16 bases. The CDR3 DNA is TGTGCCAGCAGCCAAGATGCACCCGGGACTGGATACAATGAGCAGTTCTTC. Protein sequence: CASSQDAPGTGYNEQFF.

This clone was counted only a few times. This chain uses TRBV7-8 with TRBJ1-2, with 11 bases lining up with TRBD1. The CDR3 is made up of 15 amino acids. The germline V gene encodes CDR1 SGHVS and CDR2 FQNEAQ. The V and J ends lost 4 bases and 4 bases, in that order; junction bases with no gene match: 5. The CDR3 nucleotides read TGTGCCAGCAGCTCCGGACAGGGGGCTAGCTATGGCTACACCTTC. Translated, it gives CASSSGQGASYGYTF.

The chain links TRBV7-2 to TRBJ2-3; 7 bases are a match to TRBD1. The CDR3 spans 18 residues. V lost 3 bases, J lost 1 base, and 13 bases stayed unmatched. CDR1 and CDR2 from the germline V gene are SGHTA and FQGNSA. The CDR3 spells CASSLFYPGQRRTDTQYF. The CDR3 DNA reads TGTGCCAGCAGCTTGTTCTACCCGGGACAGAGACGCACAGATACGCAGTATTTT.

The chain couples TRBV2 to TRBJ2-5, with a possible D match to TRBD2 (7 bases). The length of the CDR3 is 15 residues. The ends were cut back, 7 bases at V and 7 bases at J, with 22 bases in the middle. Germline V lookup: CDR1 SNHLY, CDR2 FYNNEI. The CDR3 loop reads CASIPTGLRGGTQYF. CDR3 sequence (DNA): TGTGCCAGCATCCCGACCGGGCTTAGGGGGGGGACCCAGTACTTC. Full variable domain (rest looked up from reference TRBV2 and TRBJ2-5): EPEVTQTPSHQVTQMGQEVILRCVPISNHLYFYWYRQILGQKVEFLVSFYNNEISEKSEIFDDQFSVERPDGSNFTLKIRSTKLEDSAMYFCASIPTGLRGGTQYFGPGTRLLVL.

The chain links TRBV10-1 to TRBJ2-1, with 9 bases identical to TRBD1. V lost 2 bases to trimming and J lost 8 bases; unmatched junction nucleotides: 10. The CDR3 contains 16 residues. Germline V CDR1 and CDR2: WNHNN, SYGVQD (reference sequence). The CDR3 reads CASSEGPDRGGHEQFF. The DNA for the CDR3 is TGCGCCAGCAGTGAGGGTCCGGACAGGGGTGGGCATGAGCAGTTCTTC.

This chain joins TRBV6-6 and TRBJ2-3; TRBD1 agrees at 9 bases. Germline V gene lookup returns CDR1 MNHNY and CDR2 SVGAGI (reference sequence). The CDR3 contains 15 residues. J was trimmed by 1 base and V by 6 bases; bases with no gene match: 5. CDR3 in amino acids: CASSSRDRGTDTQYF. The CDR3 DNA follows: TGTGCCAGCAGCTCCCGGGACAGGGGCACAGATACGCAGTATTTT.

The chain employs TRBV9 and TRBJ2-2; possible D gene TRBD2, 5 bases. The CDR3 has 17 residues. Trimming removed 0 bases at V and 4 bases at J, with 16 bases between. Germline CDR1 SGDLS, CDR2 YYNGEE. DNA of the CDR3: TGTGCCAGCAGCGTAGGGAGGTCCTGGTTGGTCACCGGGGAGCTGTTTTTT. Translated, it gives CASSVGRSWLVTGELFF.

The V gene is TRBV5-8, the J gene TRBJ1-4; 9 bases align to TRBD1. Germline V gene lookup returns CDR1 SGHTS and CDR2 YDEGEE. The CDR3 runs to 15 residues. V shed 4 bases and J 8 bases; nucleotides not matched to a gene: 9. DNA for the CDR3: TGTGCCAGCAGCAGCATACAGGGGGCGCACGAAAAACTGTTTTTT. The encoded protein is CASSSIQGAHEKLFF.

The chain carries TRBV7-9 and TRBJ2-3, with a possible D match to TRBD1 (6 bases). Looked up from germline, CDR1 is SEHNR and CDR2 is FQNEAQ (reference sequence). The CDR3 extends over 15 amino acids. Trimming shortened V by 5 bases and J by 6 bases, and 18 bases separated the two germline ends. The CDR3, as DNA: TGTGCCAGCAGCCTACAGGGTTTGGTTTTGGATACGCAGTATTTT. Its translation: CASSLQGLVLDTQYF.

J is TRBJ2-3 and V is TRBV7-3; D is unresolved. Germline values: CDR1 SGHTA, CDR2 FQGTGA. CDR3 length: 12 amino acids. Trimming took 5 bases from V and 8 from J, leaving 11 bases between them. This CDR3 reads CASSPTPGTQYF. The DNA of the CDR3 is TGTGCCAGCAGCCCTACCCCCGGTACGCAGTATTTT. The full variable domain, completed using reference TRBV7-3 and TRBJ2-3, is GAGVSQTPSNKVTEKGKYVELRCDPISGHTALYWYRQSLGQGPEFLIYFQGTGAADDSGLPNDRFFAVRPEGSVSTLKIQRTERGDSAVYLCASSPTPGTQYFGPGTRLTVL.

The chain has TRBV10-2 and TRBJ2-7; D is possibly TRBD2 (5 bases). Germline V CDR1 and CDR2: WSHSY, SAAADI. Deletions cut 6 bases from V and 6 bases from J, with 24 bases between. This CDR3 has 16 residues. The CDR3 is CASRKRVGPAMAEQYF. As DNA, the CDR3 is TGCGCCAGCAGAAAGAGGGTTGGACCAGCAATGGCCGAGCAGTACTTC.

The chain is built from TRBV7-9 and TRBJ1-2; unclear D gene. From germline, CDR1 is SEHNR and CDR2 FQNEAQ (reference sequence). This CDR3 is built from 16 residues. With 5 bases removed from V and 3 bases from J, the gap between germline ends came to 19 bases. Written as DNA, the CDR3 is TGTGCCAGCAGCAAGGCCGGCGCGGGATTCTACTATGGCTACACCTTC. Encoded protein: CASSKAGAGFYYGYTF. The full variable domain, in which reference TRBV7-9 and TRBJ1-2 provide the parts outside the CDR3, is DTGVSQNPRHKITKRGQNVTFRCDPISEHNRLYWYRQTLGQGPEFLTYFQNEAQLEKSRLLSDRFSAERPKGSFSTLEIQRTEQGDSAMYLCASSKAGAGFYYGYTFGSGTRLTVV.

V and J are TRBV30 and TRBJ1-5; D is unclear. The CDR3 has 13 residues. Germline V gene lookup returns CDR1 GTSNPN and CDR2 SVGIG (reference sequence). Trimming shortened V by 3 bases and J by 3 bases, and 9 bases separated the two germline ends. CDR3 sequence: CAWSQADNQPQHF. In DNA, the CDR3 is TGTGCCTGGAGCCAGGCTGACAATCAGCCCCAGCATTTT.

CDR3 coding DNA: TGTGCCAGCAGTGAAGGAAGGGTCGGCACTGAAGCTTTCTTT. It is translated as CASSEGRVGTEAFF. The genes are TRBV6-1 and TRBJ1-1; D is unresolved. The germline gives CDR1 MNHNS, CDR2 SASEGT. V lost 1 base to trimming and J lost 4 bases, with 10 bases between them. This CDR3 is built from 14 residues.

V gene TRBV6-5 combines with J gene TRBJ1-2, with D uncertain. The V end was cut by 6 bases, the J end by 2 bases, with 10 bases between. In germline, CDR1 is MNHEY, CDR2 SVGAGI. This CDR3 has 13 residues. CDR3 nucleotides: TGTGCCAGCAGGCCAGGCACAAACTATGGCTACACCTTC. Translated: CASRPGTNYGYTF.

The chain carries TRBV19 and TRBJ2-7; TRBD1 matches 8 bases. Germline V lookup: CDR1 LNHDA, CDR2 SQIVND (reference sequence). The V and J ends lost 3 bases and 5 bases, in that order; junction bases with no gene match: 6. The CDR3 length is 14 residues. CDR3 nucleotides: TGTGCCAGTAGTATTTTGGACAGGGCCCACGAGCAGTACTTC. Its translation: CASSILDRAHEQYF.

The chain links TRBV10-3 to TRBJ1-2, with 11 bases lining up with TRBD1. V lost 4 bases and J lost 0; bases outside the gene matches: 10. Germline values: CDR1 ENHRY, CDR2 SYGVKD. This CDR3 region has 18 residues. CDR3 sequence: CAISGPGQGVSANYGYTF. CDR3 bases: TGTGCCATCAGTGGACCGGGACAGGGGGTATCGGCTAACTATGGCTACACCTTC.

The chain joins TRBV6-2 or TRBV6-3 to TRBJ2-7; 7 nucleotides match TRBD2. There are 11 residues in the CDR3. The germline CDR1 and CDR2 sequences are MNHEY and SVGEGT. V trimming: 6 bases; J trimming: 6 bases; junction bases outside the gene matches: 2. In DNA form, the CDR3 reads TGTGCCAGCAGCTCTAGCGGCGAGCAGTACTTC. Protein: CASSSSGEQYF.

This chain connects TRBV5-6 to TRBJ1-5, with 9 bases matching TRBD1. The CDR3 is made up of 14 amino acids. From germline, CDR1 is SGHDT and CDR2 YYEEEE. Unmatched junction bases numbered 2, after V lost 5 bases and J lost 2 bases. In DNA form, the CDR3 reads TGTGCCAGCAGTCGGACAGGGGGCAATCAGCCCCAGCATTTT. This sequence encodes CASSRTGGNQPQHF.

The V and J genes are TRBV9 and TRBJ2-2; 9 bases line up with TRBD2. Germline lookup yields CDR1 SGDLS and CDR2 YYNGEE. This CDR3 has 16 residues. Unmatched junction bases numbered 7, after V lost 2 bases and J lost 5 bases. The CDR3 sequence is CASSVQAGGGTGELFF. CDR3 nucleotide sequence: TGTGCCAGCAGCGTCCAAGCGGGGGGTGGGACCGGGGAGCTGTTTTTT.

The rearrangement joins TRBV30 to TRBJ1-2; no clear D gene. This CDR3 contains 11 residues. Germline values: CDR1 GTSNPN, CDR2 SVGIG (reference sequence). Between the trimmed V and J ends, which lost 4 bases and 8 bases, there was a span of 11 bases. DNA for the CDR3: TGTGCCTGGACCCATGCGCGGGGCTACACCTTC. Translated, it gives CAWTHARGYTF.

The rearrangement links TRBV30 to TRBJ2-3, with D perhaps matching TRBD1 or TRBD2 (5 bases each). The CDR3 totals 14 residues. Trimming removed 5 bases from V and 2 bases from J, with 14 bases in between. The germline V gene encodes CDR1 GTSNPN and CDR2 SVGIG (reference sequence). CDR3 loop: CAWAGTGITDTQYF. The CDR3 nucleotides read TGTGCCTGGGCCGGGACGGGGATCACAGATACGCAGTATTTT.

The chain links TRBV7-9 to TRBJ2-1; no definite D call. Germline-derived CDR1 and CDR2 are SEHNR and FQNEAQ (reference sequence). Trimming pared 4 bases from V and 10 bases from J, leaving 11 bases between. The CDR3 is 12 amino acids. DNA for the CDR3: TGTGCCAGCAGCTCCCTCGACGGGGAGCAGTTCTTC. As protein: CASSSLDGEQFF.

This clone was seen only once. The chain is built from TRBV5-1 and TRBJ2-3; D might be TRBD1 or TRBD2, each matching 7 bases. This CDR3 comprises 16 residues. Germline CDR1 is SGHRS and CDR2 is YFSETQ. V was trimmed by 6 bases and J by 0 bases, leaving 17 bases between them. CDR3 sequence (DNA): TGCGCCAGCACCCCAGGGGGGGGGACTAGCACAGATACGCAGTATTTT. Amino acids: CASTPGGGTSTDTQYF.